Below, one T cell receptor beta chain is given with its context. The antigen it binds to is not known. There are no base qualities to consult, and no much larger clone falls within one base. RNA was extracted with the RNeasy kit and about 0.5 to 1 ug was reverse transcribed using random hexamers. The immunoSEQ multiplex PCR assay, which covers 54 Vbeta and 13 Jbeta segments, was used to amplify TCR beta CDR3 regions. To correct PCR amplification bias, a synthetic template baseline was used for both primer optimization and computational correction. Regarding the original processing steps: Only productive sequences were kept, with reads annotated to V, D and J genes according to IMGT and analyzed in immunoSEQ Analyzer. Clonality was calculated as one minus the Shannon entropy normalized by log2 of the number of productive unique sequences. Public and private clones were assessed among the 100 most prevalent clones of each patient and control. Susac-specific clones were defined as absent from healthy and MS cohorts, 850 to 1,300 published viral clones and other ImmuneACCESS disease sequences. TCRdb cleaned the public reads at Q25 with fastp, built clones with MiXCR and kept in-frame beta chains. Each entry merges the rows of one CDR3 protein and shows their most common DNA and genes. None of the V and J calls come from the authors' own analysis; TCRdb made them. Present in this sample are tens of thousands of distinct CDR3 sequences, approximately 95% of which were seen just once. In total, the top ten clones hold approximately 0.47% of the sample.

These data are taken from a study of CD8 T cells in Susac syndrome (dated by TCRdb to 2018 to 2020). Background for the entire study: Of the Susac syndrome patients who were sequenced, roughly 8 were in clinical remission while five or six had clinically active disease. At blood withdrawal, Susac syndrome patients were either therapy-naive, taking corticosteroids (in some cases with IVIg as well), or taking IVIg alone. Whether CD8+ T cell activation and differentiation in Susac syndrome was antigen driven was tested using repertoire sequencing. CD8+ T cell repertoire clonality was compared between over 9 healthy donors, roughly 14 Susac syndrome patients and around 15 multiple sclerosis patients.

Including cysteine and phenylalanine, the CDR3 has 15 amino acids. CDR3 DNA only is kept here, 45 bases in frame from base 1. Here V drops 3 bases and J drops 7 bases, and the junction holds 6 bases not matched to any gene. According to the germline V gene, CDR1 reads MGHDK and CDR2 reads SYGVNS. High-throughput TCR beta sequencing profiled peripheral blood CD8+ and CD4+ T cells from healthy donors, Susac syndrome patients and multiple sclerosis patients. Recently defined diagnostic criteria for definite or probable disease were met by the Susac syndrome patients. Bulk CD8+ and CD4+ T cells were purified magnetically by negative isolation, whereas CD8+ TEMRA cells were enriched by FACS. Blood was drawn into EDTA tubes, processed within 24 hours, and PBMCs were isolated by density gradient centrifugation. PBMCs intended for TCR sequencing were cryopreserved in liquid nitrogen and thawed later in a water bath at 37 degrees C. Purity of sorted or isolated CD4+, CD8+ and CD8+ TEMRA cells was at least 90%.

Study-level results and caveats: In the total CD8+ and CD8+ TEMRA repertoires, sixteen and five Susac-specific public clones, respectively, were identified. The number of individuals in the TCR sequencing and HLA analysis was acknowledged as relatively small. Susac syndrome CD8+ repertoires showed clonal expansion, highest in CD8+ TEMRA cells and greater in clinically active than remitting patients.

The chain is assembled from TRBV25-1 and TRBJ2-1, with 10 bases matching TRBD1. The clonotype was recovered from a human donor with Susac syndrome. Sequencing was performed on CD8+ T cells from PBMCs. The bases are TGTGCCAGCAGTGACTTGGACAGGGGGACGAATGAGCAGTTCTTC. Its translation reads: CASSDLDRGTNEQFF. Where the CDR3 stops, the reference TRBV25-1 and TRBJ2-1 genes take over; the full variable domain is EADIYQTPRYLVIGTGKKITLECSQTMGHDKMYWYQQDPGMELHLIHYSYGVNSTEKGDLSSESTVSRIRTEHFPLTLESARPSHTSQYLCASSDLDRGTNEQFFGPGTRLTVL.